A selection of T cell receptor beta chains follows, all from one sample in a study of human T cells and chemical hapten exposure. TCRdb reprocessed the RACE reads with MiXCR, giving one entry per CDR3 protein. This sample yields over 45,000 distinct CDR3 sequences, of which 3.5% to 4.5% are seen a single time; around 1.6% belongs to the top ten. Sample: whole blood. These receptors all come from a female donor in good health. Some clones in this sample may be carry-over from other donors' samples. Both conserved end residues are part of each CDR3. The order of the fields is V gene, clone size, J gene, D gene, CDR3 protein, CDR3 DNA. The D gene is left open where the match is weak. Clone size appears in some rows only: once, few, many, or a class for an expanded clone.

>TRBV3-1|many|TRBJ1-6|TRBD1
CASSPGQGPPYSPLHF
TGTGCCAGCAGCCCCGGACAGGGGCCCCCCTATTCACCCCTCCACTTT
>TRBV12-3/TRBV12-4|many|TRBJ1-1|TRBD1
CASSPGQGNTEAFF
TGTGCCAGCAGCCCCGGACAGGGGAACACTGAAGCTTTCTTT
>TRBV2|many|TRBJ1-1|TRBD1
CASRGTENTEAFF
TGTGCCAGCAGGGGGACAGAAAACACTGAAGCTTTCTTT
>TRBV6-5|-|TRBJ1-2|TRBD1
CASSRLATPSDRGYGYTF
TGTGCCAGCAGCCGTCTCGCAACGCCCTCGGACAGGGGCTATGGCTACACCTTC
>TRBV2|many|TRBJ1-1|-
CASNLGQGTEAFF
TGTGCCAGCAATTTAGGGCAGGGTACTGAAGCTTTCTTT
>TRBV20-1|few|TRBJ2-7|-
CSARGLVEYEQYF
TGCAGTGCTAGAGGGCTAGTTGAGTACGAGCAGTACTTC
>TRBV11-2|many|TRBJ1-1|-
CASSFSENTEAFF
TGTGCCAGCAGCTTTTCCGAGAACACTGAAGCTTTCTTT
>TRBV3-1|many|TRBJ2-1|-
CASSQDGRDYNEQFF
TGTGCCAGCAGCCAAGACGGACGGGACTACAATGAGCAGTTCTTC
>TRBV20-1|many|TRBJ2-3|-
CSGLPPLRGVAGTDTQYF
TGCAGTGGCTTACCCCCCCTGAGAGGAGTAGCGGGCACAGATACGCAGTATTTT
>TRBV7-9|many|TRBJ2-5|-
CASSPRQDYQETQYF
TGTGCCAGCAGCCCCCGACAGGACTACCAAGAGACCCAGTACTTC
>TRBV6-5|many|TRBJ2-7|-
CASRRASSHEQYF
TGTGCCAGCAGAAGGGCAAGTAGCCACGAGCAGTACTTC
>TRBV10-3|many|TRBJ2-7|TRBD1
CAISDSRGHHEQYF
TGTGCCATCAGTGACTCGAGGGGGCACCACGAGCAGTACTTC
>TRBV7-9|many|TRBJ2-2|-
CASSLYSVGVGDTGELFF
TGTGCCAGCAGCTTATACAGTGTGGGGGTCGGGGACACCGGGGAGCTGTTTTTT
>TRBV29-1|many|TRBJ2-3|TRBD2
CSAGTSGGGRDTQYF
TGCAGCGCTGGGACTAGCGGGGGGGGGCGAGATACGCAGTATTTT
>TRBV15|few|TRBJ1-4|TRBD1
CATVQGAIEEKLFF
TGTGCCACCGTCCAGGGGGCAATCGAGGAAAAACTGTTTTTT
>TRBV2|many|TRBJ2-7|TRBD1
CASSDRAGGGYEQYF
TGTGCCAGCAGTGACCGGGCAGGGGGCGGCTACGAGCAGTACTTC
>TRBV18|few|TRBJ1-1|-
CASSPPSGLTEAFF
TGTGCCAGCTCACCACCGTCAGGTCTCACTGAAGCTTTCTTT
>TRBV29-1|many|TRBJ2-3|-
CSVRQFGTDTQYF
TGCAGCGTTAGACAGTTTGGCACAGATACGCAGTATTTT
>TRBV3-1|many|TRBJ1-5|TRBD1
CASSQDYTGTGGSQPQHF
TGTGCCAGCAGCCAAGACTACACTGGGACAGGGGGCAGTCAGCCCCAGCATTTT
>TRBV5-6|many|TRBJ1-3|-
CASSPDSSGNTIYF
TGTGCCAGCAGCCCGGACAGCTCTGGAAACACCATATATTTT
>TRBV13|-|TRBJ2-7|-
CASSFPEQYF
TGTGCCAGCAGCTTTCCAGAGCAGTACTTC
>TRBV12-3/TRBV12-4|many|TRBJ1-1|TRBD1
CASSFGTGVRRTEAFF
TGTGCCAGCAGTTTCGGGACAGGGGTCCGGAGGACTGAAGCTTTCTTT
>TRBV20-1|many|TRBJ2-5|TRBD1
CSAHRGGETQYF
TGCAGTGCTCACAGGGGCGGGGAGACCCAGTACTTC
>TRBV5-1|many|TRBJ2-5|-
CASSPTLRAQETQYF
TGCGCCAGCAGTCCTACCTTAAGGGCCCAAGAGACCCAGTACTTC
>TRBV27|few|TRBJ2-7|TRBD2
CASSYKAGGVYEQYF
TGTGCCAGCAGTTACAAGGCGGGGGGCGTCTACGAGCAGTACTTC
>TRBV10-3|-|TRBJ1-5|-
CAISPSDTLRGNQPQHF
TGTGCCATCAGTCCTTCGGACACCCTCCGCGGCAATCAGCCCCAGCATTTT
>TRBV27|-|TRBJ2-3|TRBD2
CASSLGLAGGLGGTDTQYF
TGTGCCAGCAGTTTAGGACTAGCGGGGGGCCTGGGGGGCACAGATACGCAGTATTTT
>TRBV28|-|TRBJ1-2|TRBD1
CASSLGNRGRRDTF
TGTGCCAGCAGTTTAGGAAACAGGGGACGGAGGGACACCTTC
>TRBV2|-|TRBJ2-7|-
CASNGDGGFYEQYF
TGTGCCAGCAACGGGGATGGGGGATTCTACGAGCAGTACTTC
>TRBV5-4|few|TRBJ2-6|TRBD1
CASSSGQAPGANVLTF
TGTGCCAGCAGCTCCGGACAGGCCCCTGGGGCCAACGTCCTGACTTTC